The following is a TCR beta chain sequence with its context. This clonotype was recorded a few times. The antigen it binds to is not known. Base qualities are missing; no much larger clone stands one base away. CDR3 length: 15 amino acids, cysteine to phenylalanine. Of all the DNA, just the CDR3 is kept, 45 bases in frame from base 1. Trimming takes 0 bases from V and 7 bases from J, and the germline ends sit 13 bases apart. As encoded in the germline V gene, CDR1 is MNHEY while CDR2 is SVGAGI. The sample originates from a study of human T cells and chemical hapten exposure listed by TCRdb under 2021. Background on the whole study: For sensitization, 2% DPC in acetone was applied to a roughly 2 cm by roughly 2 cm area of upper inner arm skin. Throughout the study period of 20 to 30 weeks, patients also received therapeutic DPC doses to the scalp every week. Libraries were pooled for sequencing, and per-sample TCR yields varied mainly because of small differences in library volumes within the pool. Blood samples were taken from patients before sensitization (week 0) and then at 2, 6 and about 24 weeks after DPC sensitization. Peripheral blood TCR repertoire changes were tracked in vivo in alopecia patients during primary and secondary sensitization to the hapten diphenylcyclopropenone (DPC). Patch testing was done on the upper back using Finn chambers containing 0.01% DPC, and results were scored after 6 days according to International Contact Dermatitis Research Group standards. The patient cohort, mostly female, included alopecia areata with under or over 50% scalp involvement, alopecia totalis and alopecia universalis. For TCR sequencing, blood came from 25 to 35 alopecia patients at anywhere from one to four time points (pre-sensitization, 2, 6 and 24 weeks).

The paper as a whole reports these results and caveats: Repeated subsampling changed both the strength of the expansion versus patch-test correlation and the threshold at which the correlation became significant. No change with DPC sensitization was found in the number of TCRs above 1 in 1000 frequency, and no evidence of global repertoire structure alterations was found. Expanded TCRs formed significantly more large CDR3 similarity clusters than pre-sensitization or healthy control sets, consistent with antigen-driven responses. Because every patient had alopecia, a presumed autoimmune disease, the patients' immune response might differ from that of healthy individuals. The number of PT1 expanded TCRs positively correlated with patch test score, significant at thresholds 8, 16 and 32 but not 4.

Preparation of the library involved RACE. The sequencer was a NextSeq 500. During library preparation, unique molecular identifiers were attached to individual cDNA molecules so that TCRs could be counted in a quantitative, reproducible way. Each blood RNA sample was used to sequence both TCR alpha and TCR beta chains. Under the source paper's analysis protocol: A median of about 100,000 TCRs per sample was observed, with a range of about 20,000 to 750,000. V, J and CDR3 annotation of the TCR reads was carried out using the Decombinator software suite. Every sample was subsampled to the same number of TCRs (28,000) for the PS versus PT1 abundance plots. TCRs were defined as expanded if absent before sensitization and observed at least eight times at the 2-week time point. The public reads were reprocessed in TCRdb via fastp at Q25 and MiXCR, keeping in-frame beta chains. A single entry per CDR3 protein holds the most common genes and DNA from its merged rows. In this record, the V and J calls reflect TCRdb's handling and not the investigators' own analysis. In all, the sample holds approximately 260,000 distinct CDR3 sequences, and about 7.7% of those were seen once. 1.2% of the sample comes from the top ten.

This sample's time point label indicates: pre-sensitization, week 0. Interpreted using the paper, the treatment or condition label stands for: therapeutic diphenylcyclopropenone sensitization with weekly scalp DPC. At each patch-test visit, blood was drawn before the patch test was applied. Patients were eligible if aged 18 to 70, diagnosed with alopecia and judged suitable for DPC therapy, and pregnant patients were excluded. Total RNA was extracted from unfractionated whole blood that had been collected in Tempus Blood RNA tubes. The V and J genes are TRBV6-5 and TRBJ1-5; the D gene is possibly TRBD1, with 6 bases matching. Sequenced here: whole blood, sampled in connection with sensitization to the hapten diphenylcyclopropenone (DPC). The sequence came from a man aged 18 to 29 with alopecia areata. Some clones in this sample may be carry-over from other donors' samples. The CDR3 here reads CASSYSNQGRQPQHF. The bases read TGTGCCAGCAGTTACTCGAATCAGGGGAGACAGCCCCAGCATTTT.